This T cell receptor beta chain was identified in a study of naive and memory T cell subsets. The CDR3 runs to 14 residues. V lost 8 bases and J lost 3; bases outside the gene matches: 5. Two oligonucleotides, mixed equimolar, formed the beta constant-region primer covering TRBC1 and TRBC2. TCRdb redid the calling of the UMI-ligation and nested PCR reads with MiXCR, one entry per CDR3 protein. The profile shows some 100,000 distinct CDR3 sequences, roughly 7% of them singletons. Study results and limitations: Findings for naive and memory subsets could not be checked against ground truth. In CD4 and CD8 cells, diversity dropped from naive through EMRA.

This clonotype was seen repeatedly, ten times or more. Its antigen is still unknown. Cells stained for CD3, CD4, CD8, CD45RA and CD27 were sorted into four subsets. The J gene is TRBJ2-3, the V gene TRBV12-3 or TRBV12-4; TRBD2 matches at 10 bases. This TCR was recovered from a human donor in good health. Input material: central memory CD4+ T cells from blood. The CDR3 nucleotides are TGTGCCAGCCGCCTAGCGGGAGCTACAGATACGCAGTATTTT. Translating it yields CASRLAGATDTQYF.